This T cell receptor beta chain came from a study of blood T cell repertoires in COVID-19. Study details: The samples span acute and convalescent COVID-19 from the United States, Italy and Spain. The cDNA or gDNA used as material had been derived from T cells, B-cell-depleted T cells, or PBMCs.

Germline CDR1 reads SGHKS; CDR2 reads YYEKEE (reference sequence). The V end lost 5 bases, the J end lost 4 bases, and 15 bases lay between the germline ends. The CDR3 is made up of 14 amino acids. As originally analysed: The assay estimated nucleated cells by amplifying reference gene primers. Using immunoSEQ multiplex PCR, the repertoire was profiled, and TCRdb retains in-frame clones only, with some absent. V, J and clone size reflect that table, while D and trimming were determined from the DNA. The table lists about 76,000 clones, 70% to 90% of them singletons. The clonotype originates from a man aged 25-45 years with acute or convalescent COVID-19. The source material was peripheral blood. The V gene is TRBV5-5, the J gene TRBJ2-5, with a possible D match to TRBD1 (5 bases). The chain's CDR3 is CASSLTLQGETQYF. In nucleotides, the CDR3 is TGTGCCAGCAGTCTTACCCTCCAGGGAGAGACCCAGTACTTC.